This T cell receptor beta chain appears in the sequencing data of a study of regulatory T cells in long-lasting Graves disease. Both iRepertoire HTBI primers and Arm-PCR of CDR3 regions were used to build the TCR beta libraries. Original handling: Identified segments across samples numbered approximately 62 TRBV and about 13 TRBJ. TCRdb independently ran MiXCR on the multiplex PCR reads; one entry per CDR3 protein. The V and J calls, along with clone size, are taken from TCRdb and not from the paper's own processing. The sample includes 360,000 or so distinct CDR3 sequences, roughly 16% of them seen just once. This clonotype has a handful of counts. The antigen remains undetermined. Whole-study findings and limits: Between persistent patients, a few thousand public clonotypes were shared, exceeding the 966 shared between new patients. With a small sample size, accuracy may have been reduced.

The trim removed 3 bases at V and 3 bases at J, leaving 8 bases unmatched. This CDR3 spans 15 amino acids. Germline V gene data show CDR1 as SGHTA and CDR2 as FQGNSA. This sample's time point: newly diagnosed GD, antithyroid drugs for less than 3 months. There was RNA extracted from PBMCs, and the TCR library was made from it. The same data also went into a second study, on T cells in Graves' hyperthyroidism and ophthalmopathy. That investigation notes: Most thyroid clonotypes with frequency above 0.001 were detected in blood.

The material was peripheral blood mononuclear cells (PBMCs), obtained at new diagnosis, from a patient treated with antithyroid drugs. The receptor was isolated from a woman younger than 30 with Graves disease. J is TRBJ2-7 and V is TRBV7-2, with TRBD2 matching 7 bases. CDR3 coding DNA: TGTGCCAGCAGCTTTGCGGGGAGGGGTGTCTACGAGCAGTACTTC. It is translated as CASSFAGRGVYEQYF.